A selection of T cell receptor beta chains follows, all from one sample in a study of cytomegalovirus exposure and HLA in healthy donors. TCRdb's copy holds only in-frame clones and misses some; the assay was immunoSEQ multiplex PCR. The sample includes about 150,000 clones, roughly four fifths of them seen just once. Sequenced input: PBMCs. The receptors here all came from a man in his late teens or twenties in good health and CMV-seronegative. Each CDR3 is given with its conserved first and last residue. Each record gives: V gene, J gene, D gene, CDR3 length, CDR3 protein. A D gene is named only where the DNA matches it firmly.

TRBV28	TRBJ1-1	.	14	CASSLGGGSTEAFF
TRBV7-9	TRBJ1-1	TRBD1	18	CASSLDARDSLKNTEAFF
TRBV27	TRBJ2-7	TRBD2	12	CASTTGGNEQYF
TRBV6-5	TRBJ2-7	.	14	CASSRGTLSREQYF
TRBV5-1	TRBJ2-7	TRBD1	15	CASSLEGQGFSEQYF
TRBV7-2	TRBJ2-1	.	15	CASSLDRATYNEQFF
TRBV7-9	TRBJ2-5	.	11	CASSPPVGQYF
TRBV5-1	TRBJ2-7	TRBD1	16	CASSPQGGHSSYEQYF
TRBV10-1	TRBJ2-7	.	14	CASSWNRDSSEQYF
TRBV28	TRBJ2-1	TRBD2	16	CASSFPQRGRLNEQFF
TRBV5-6	TRBJ1-5	.	14	CASSRDGGSTPQHF
TRBV18	TRBJ1-3	.	17	CASSPTVGFLPGNTIYF
TRBV7-6	TRBJ2-7	.	14	CASSLGRALDEQYF
TRBV13	TRBJ2-1	TRBD2	16	CASSTQSAGKYNEQFF